The 4 T cell receptor beta chains listed next were all sequenced from one sample in a study of blood T cell repertoires in COVID-19. Only in-frame clones appear in the TCRdb table, and some are missing; sequencing was by immunoSEQ multiplex PCR. This sample carries about 39,000 clones, approximately 78% of them seen once, and the ten largest clones take more than 8.5%. The specimen sequenced was peripheral blood. Source of these receptors: a man in his 60s in a cohort sampled during active COVID-19.

The chain uses TRBV21-1 and TRBJ2-1; the table's D call TRBD1 went unverified against the DNA. TRBV21-1 is flagged as a pseudogene. The CDR3 length is 18 residues. The CDR3 region has the DNA TGTGCCAGCAGCAAAGCCAAAAGACAGGCCACACGGTACAATGAGCAGTTCTTC. It encodes CASSKAKRQATRYNEQFF.

This clone was seen a handful of times. This CDR3 is also generated by other DNA sequences in the sample. In DNA, the CDR3 is TGTGCCAGCAGTTCCACAGGGGGTTGGCAGCCCCAGCATTTT. Its translation: CASSSTGGWQPQHF. The chain couples TRBV27 to TRBJ1-5, with 8 nucleotides matching TRBD1. CDR1 and CDR2 from the germline V gene are MNHEY and SMNVEV (reference sequence). The CDR3 covers 14 residues. V shed 4 bases, J shed 7 bases, and the junction held 6 bases outside the gene matches.

The chain combines TRBV12-3 or TRBV12-4 with TRBJ2-7; TRBD2 matches at 7 bases. The V gene end was trimmed by 3 bases and the J gene end by 4 bases; junction bases not matched to a gene: 3. The CDR3 is 13 residues long. The CDR3 nucleotides are TGTGCCAGCAGTTTGGTAGCGGGTTACGAGCAGTACTTC. Translated: CASSLVAGYEQYF.

This clone was picked up a small number of times. At one of its ends the junction is not consistent with the germline gene, which may arise from a read error. This rearrangement joins TRBV6-5 to TRBJ1-2; D ambiguous. This CDR3 contains 15 residues. Germline V gene sequence: CDR1 MNHEY, CDR2 SVGAGI. DNA of the CDR3: TGTGCCAGCAGTCACTCGGGCAACCCCAACTATGGCTACACCTTC. Translated, it gives CASSHSGNPNYGYTF.